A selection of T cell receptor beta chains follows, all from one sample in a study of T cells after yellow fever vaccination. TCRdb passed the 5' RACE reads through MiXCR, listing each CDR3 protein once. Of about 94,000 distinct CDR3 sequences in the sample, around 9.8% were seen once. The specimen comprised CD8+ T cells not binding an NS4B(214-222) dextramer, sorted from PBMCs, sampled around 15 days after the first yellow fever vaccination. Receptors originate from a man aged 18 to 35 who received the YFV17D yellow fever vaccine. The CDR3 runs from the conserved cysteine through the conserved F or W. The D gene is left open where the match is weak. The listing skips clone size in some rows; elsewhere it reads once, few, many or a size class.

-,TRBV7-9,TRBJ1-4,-,CASSFPAGDEKLFF,TGTGCCAGCAGCTTTCCGGCGGGGGATGAAAAACTGTTTTTT
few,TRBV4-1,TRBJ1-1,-,CASSQGGIGLGGTAFF,TGCGCCAGCAGCCAAGGCGGGATTGGACTGGGGGGAACGGCTTTCTTT
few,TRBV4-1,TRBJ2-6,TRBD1,CASSGRRDRSGANVLTF,TGCGCCAGCAGCGGTCGCCGGGACAGGTCTGGGGCCAACGTCCTGACTTTC
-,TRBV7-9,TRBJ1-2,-,CASSLGAGLYGYTF,TGTGCCAGCAGCTTAGGGGCGGGGTTATATGGCTACACCTTC
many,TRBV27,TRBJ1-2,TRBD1,CASSSTGGYGYTF,TGTGCCAGCAGCTCGACAGGGGGCTATGGCTACACCTTC
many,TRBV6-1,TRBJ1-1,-,CASTLNRGAGTEAFF,TGTGCCAGCACCTTAAACCGGGGGGCGGGCACTGAAGCTTTCTTT
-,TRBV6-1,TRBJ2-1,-,CASRTSAGSYNEQFF,TGTGCCAGCAGGACAAGCGCGGGGTCCTACAATGAGCAGTTCTTC
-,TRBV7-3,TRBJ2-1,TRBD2,CASSADPGGAPGHEQFF,TGTGCCAGCAGCGCCGACCCCGGGGGGGCCCCCGGGCATGAGCAGTTCTTC
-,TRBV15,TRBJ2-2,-,CATSRDRVKGMTGELFF,TGTGCCACCAGCAGAGATCGGGTTAAAGGGATGACCGGGGAGCTGTTTTTT
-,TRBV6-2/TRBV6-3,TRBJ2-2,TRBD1,CASSYLGQGDTGELFF,TGTGCCAGCAGTTATTTGGGACAGGGAGACACCGGGGAGCTGTTTTTT
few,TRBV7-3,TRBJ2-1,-,CASSVSPGLTYNEQFF,TGTGCCAGCAGCGTATCACCGGGCCTTACCTACAATGAGCAGTTCTTC
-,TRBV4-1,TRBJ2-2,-,CASSRIYTGELFF,TGCGCCAGCAGCCGAATATACACCGGGGAGCTGTTTTTT
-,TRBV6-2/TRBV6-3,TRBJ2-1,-,CASSQILNYDYNEQFF,TGTGCCAGCAGTCAAATATTAAACTACGACTACAATGAGCAGTTCTTC
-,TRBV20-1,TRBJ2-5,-,CSASTEKETQYF,TGCAGTGCTAGTACAGAGAAAGAGACCCAGTACTTC
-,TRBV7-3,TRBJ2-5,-,CASSLRPPLGLGETQYF,TGTGCCAGCAGCTTACGGCCGCCCCTCGGTCTGGGGGAGACCCAGTACTTC
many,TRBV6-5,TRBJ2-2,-,CASSYNGGGTGELFF,TGTGCCAGCAGTTACAACGGGGGCGGCACCGGGGAGCTGTTTTTT
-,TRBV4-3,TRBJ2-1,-,CDSSQTRTVSTNEQFF,TGCGACAGCAGCCAAACCAGGACAGTGAGTACAAATGAGCAGTTCTTC
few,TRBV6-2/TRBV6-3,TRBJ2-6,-,CASIQDWNSGANVLTF,TGTGCCAGCATCCAGGACTGGAACTCTGGGGCCAACGTCCTGACTTTC
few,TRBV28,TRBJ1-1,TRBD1,CASSTSGTGFPRSEAFF,TGTGCCAGCAGTACATCCGGGACAGGGTTCCCTAGGTCTGAAGCTTTCTTT
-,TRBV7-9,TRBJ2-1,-,CASSSDERLDSNEQFF,TGTGCCAGCAGCTCAGACGAGAGACTAGATTCCAATGAGCAGTTCTTC
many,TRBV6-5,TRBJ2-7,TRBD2,CASSFNGGTPYEQYF,TGTGCCAGCAGTTTCAACGGGGGGACTCCTTACGAGCAGTACTTC
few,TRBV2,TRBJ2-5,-,CASSVQAGTQYF,TGTGCCAGCAGTGTGCAGGCCGGGACCCAGTACTTC
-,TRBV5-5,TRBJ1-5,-,CASSLAGSLAQHF,TGTGCCAGCAGCTTGGCAGGGAGTTTGGCCCAGCATTTT
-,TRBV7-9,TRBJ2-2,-,CASSLVQPNTGELFF,TGTGCCAGCAGCTTAGTACAGCCGAACACCGGGGAGCTGTTTTTT
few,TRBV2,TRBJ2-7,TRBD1,CASSEGGTGAYEQYF,TGTGCCAGCAGCGAAGGTGGGACAGGGGCCTACGAGCAGTACTTC
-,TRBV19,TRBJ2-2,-,CASLSWRGYTGELFF,TGTGCCAGTTTATCCTGGCGGGGTTACACCGGGGAGCTGTTTTTT
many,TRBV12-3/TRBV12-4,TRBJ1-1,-,CASSTGRTEAFF,TGTGCCAGCAGTACCGGACGGACTGAAGCTTTCTTT
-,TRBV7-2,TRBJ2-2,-,CASSWYTGSTGELFF,TGTGCCAGCAGCTGGTATACAGGGAGCACCGGGGAGCTGTTTTTT
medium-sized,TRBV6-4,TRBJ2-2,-,CASSDRGTGELFF,TGTGCCAGCAGTGACAGGGGCACCGGGGAGCTGTTTTTT